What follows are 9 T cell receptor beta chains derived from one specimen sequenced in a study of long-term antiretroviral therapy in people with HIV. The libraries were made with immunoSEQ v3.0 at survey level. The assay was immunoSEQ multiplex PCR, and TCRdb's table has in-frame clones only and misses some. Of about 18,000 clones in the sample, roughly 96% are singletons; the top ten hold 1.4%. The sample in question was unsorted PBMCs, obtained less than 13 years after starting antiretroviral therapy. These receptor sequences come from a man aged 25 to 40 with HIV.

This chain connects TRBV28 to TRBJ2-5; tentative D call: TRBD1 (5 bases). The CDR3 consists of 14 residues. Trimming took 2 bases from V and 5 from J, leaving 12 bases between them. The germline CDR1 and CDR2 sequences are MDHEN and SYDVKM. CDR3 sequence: CASSLGRETETQYF. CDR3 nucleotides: TGTGCCAGCAGTTTAGGCAGGGAAACGGAGACCCAGTACTTC.

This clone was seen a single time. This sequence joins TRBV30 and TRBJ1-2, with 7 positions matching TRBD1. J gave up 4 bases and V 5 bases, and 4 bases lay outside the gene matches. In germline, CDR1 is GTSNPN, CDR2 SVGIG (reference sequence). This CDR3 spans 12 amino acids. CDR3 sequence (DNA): TGTGCCTGGCGACGGGACAGCTATGGCTACACCTTC. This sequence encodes CAWRRDSYGYTF.

The CDR3 DNA reads TGTGCCAGCAGTTCAAGCTCGACAGGGGAGTATGAGCAGTTCTTC. It translates to CASSSSSTGEYEQFF. The V call is TRBV27, the J call TRBJ2-1; TRBD1 agrees at 8 bases. With 4 bases clipped from V and 8 bases from J, the junction kept 10 bases outside the gene matches. This CDR3 comprises 15 residues. Per germline, CDR1 MNHEY and CDR2 SMNVEV (reference sequence).

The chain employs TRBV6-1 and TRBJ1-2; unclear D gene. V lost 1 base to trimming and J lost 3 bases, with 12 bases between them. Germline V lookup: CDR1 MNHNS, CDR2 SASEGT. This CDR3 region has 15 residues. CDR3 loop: CASSEGTQVYYGYTF. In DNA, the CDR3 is TGTGCCAGCAGTGAAGGAACACAAGTTTACTATGGCTACACCTTC.

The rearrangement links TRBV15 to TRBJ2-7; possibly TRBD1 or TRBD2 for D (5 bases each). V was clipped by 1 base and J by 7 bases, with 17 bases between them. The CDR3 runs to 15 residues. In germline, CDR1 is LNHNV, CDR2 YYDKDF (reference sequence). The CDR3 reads CATSRVGTREGEQYF. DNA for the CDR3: TGTGCCACCAGCAGAGTTGGGACCAGAGAAGGGGAGCAGTACTTC. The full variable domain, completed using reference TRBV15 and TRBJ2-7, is DAMVIQNPRYQVTQFGKPVTLSCSQTLNHNVMYWYQQKSSQAPKLLFHYYDKDFNNEADTPDNFQSRRPNTSFCFLDIRSPGLGDTAMYLCATSRVGTREGEQYFGPGTRLTVT.

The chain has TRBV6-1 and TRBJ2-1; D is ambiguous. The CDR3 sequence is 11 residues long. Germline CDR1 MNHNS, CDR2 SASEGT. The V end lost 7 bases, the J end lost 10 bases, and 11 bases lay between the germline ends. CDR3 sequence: CASTRLGEQFF. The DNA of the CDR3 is TGTGCCAGCACCCGGTTGGGGGAGCAGTTCTTC.

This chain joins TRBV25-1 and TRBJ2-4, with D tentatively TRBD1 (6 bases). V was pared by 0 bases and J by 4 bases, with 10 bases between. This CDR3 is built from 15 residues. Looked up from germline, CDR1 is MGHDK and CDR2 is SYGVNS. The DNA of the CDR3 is TGTGCCAGCAGTGAATATGGGACAACGAAAAACATTCAGTACTTC. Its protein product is CASSEYGTTKNIQYF.

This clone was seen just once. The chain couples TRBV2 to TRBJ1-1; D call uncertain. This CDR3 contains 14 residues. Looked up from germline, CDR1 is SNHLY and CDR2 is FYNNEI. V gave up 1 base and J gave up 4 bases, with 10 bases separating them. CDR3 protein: CASSEEQGVTEAFF. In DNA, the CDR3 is TGTGCCAGCAGTGAAGAACAAGGTGTCACTGAAGCTTTCTTT.

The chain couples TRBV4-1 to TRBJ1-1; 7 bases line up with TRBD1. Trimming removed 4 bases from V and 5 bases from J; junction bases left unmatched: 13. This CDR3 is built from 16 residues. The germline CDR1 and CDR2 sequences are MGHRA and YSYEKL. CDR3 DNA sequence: TGCGCCAGCAGCCTTGGGGCCATGACAGGGCTTACTGAAGCTTTCTTT. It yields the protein CASSLGAMTGLTEAFF.